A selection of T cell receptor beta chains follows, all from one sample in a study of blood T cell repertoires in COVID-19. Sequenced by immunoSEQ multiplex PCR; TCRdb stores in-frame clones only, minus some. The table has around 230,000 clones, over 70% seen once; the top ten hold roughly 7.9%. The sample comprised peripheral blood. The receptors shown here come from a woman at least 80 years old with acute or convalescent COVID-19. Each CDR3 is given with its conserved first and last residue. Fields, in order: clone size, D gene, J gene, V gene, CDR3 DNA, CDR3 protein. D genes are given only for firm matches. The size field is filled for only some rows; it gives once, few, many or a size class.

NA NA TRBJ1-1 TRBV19 TGTGCCAGTAGTATAGACGTGAGGGACACTGAAGCTTTCTTT CASSIDVRDTEAFF
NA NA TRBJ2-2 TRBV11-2 TGTGCCAGCAGCTTAGTGGCAGGGATGAACACCGGGGAGCTGTTTTTT CASSLVAGMNTGELFF
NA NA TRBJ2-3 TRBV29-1 TGCAGCGGTGCCATGGACAGTGTCCTACTAATTGGTACGCAGTATTTT CSGAMDSVLLIGTQYF
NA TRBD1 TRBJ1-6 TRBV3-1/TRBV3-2 TGTGCCAGCAGCCAAATACCGGGACAGGGCCATTCACCCCTCCACTTT CASSQIPGQGHSPLHF
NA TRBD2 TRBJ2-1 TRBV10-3 TGTGCCATCAGCCCCTCGACTAGCGGGAGGGCCAACAATGAGCAGTTCTTC CAISPSTSGRANNEQFF
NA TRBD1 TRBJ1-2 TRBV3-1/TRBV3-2 TGTGCCAGCAGCAGGCGACAGGGGGCCCTTATGGGCTACACCTTC CASSRRQGALMGYTF
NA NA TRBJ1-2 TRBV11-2 TGTGCCAGCAGCTCCCGCCCAGGGTGGAACTATGGCTACACCTTC CASSSRPGWNYGYTF
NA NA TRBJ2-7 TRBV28 TGTGCCAGCAGTCACCACGACACTTCCTACGAGCAGTACTTC CASSHHDTSYEQYF
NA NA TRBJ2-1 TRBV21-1 TGTGCCCAGCCAAGCGGGACCCTCTACAATGAGCAGTTCTTC CAQPSGTLYNEQFF
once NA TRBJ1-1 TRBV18 TGTGCCAGCTCGGGGGAGGGAAACACTGAAGCTTTCTTT CASSGEGNTEAFF
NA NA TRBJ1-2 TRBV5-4 TGTGCCAGCAGCCCCGGCCGTGGGGCTTTAGATGGCTACACCTTC CASSPGRGALDGYTF
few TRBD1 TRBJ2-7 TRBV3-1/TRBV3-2 TGTGCCAGCAGTTTAAGGGGGACAGCTTACGAGCAGTACTTC CASSLRGTAYEQYF
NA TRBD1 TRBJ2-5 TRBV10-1 TGCGCCAGCAGTGGGGGGACAGGGCTTCAAGAGACCCAGTACTTC CASSGGTGLQETQYF
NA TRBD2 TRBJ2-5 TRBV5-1 TGCGCCAGCAGGTGGGGTGCGGGGGAAGCGGGAGAGACCCAGTACTTC CASRWGAGEAGETQYF
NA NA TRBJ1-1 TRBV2 TGTGCCAGCAGTGAAGAAAGGGGTCTAGAAGCTTTCTTT CASSEERGLEAFF
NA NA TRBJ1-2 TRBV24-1 TGTGCCACCAGTGATTTGTACAGGGACTATGGCTACACCTTC CATSDLYRDYGYTF
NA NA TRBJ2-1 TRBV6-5 TGTGCCAGCAGATCGGGGCGGGGACCCCACAATGAGCAGTTCTTC CASRSGRGPHNEQFF
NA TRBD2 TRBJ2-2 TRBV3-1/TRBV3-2 TGTGCCAGCAGCCAAGGGGGGGGACCGGGTGTGACCGGGGAGCTGTTTTTT CASSQGGGPGVTGELFF
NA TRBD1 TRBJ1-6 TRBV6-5 TGTGCCAGCAGTTTACATCCGGGACAGGATAATTCACCCCTCCACTTT CASSLHPGQDNSPLHF
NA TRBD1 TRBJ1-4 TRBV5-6 TGTGCCAGCGTCAGGACAGGGTCGGGGGAAAAACTGTTTTTT CASVRTGSGEKLFF
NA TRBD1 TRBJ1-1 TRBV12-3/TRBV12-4 TGTGCCAGTACGGACAGGATAATTCATGAAGCTTTCTTT CASTDRIIHEAFF
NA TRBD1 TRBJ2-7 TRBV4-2 TGTGCCAGCAGCCAAGACGACAGGGGTATCGACGAGCAGTACTTC CASSQDDRGIDEQYF
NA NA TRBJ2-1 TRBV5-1 TGCGCCAGCAGCTTGGGGCTAGCGTCCTACAATGAGCAGTTCTTC CASSLGLASYNEQFF
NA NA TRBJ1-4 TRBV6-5 TGTGCCAGCAGTTACGGCCAGGCAACTAATGAAAAACTGTTTTTT CASSYGQATNEKLFF
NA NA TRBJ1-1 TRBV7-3 TGTGCCAGCAGCCAGGACACGAACACTGAAGCTTTCTTT CASSQDTNTEAFF
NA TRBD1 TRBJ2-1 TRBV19 TGTGCCAGTAGGACGGGACAGGGAAACAATGAGCAGTTCTTC CASRTGQGNNEQFF
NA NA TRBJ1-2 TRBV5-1 TGCGCCAGCAGCTTGCAGGGGCGCGTCTATGGCTACACCTTC CASSLQGRVYGYTF
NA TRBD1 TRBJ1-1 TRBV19 TGTGCCAGTACCATTGAACCGGGACAGGGGGCCTTGAACACTGAAGCTTTCTTT CASTIEPGQGALNTEAFF
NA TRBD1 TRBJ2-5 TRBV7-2 TGTGCCAGCAGCTTGGACAGGGGGCAAATGGAGACCCAGTACTTC CASSLDRGQMETQYF
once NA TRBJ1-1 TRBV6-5 TGTGCCAGCAGGGTACTGACAGTTTCAGAAGCTTTCTTT CASRVLTVSEAFF
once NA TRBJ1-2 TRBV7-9 TGTGCCAGCAGCCCGTCAGGGTACGGCTACACCTTC CASSPSGYGYTF
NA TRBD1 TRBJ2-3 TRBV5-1 TGCGCCAGCAGCCTGGGACAGGGGACGGCAACAGATACGCAGTATTTT CASSLGQGTATDTQYF